Ten or more counts support the clone carrying this T cell receptor beta chain. This specimen comes from a study of molecular identifiers for immune sequencing clone quantification. The authors built bulk TCR libraries by previously described methods with listed TCR primers. TCRdb recomputed calls from the PCR reads with MiXCR, one row per CDR3 protein. The profile shows more than 450,000 distinct CDR3 sequences, 20% to 25% of them singletons. The CDR3 spans 19 residues. V lost 9 bases, J lost 0 bases, and 17 bases stayed unmatched. From germline, CDR1 is MNHEY and CDR2 SVGEGT. The V gene is TRBV6-2 or TRBV6-3, the J gene TRBJ2-6, with TRBD2 matching 7 bases. The sequenced material came from naive CD8+ T cells from blood, with Jurkat cell RNA spiked in. Sample subset: FACS-sorted CD8+CD4-CCR7+CD45RA+ naive T cells. The clonotype originates from a human donor in good health. Some libraries in this study had Jurkat cell RNA spiked in. CDR3 bases: TGTGCCAGTCAGAAATTATCCGGGACTACCCTCTCTGGGGCCAACGTCCTGACTTTC. It codes for CASQKLSGTTLSGANVLTF.